The table lists the clone carrying this T cell receptor beta chain with a few counts. This sample was included in a study of T cell repertoires in cytomegalovirus infection. Study-wide context: From public TCR beta signatures came an indication of both CMV infection and matching HLA type.

TCRdb re-called the reads through MiXCR, storing one row per CDR3 protein. The profile shows over 450,000 distinct CDR3 sequences, over 9% of them singletons. CDR3 length: 11 amino acids. Trimming removed 8 bases from V and 6 bases from J, with 8 bases in between. Germline CDR1 and CDR2: SNHLY and FYNNEI. The sequence was collected from a human donor in good health (CMV status not recorded). Some clones in this sample may be carry-over from other donors' samples. V is TRBV2 and J is TRBJ2-4; D is unresolved. The source material was PBMCs. For the CDR3, the DNA is TGTGCCAGCGGATCGAGAAACATTCAGTACTTC. Protein: CASGSRNIQYF. The full variable domain, with the rest looked up from reference TRBV2 and TRBJ2-4, is EPEVTQTPSHQVTQMGQEVILRCVPISNHLYFYWYRQILGQKVEFLVSFYNNEISEKSEIFDDQFSVERPDGSNFTLKIRSTKLEDSAMYFCASGSRNIQYFGAGTRLSVL.